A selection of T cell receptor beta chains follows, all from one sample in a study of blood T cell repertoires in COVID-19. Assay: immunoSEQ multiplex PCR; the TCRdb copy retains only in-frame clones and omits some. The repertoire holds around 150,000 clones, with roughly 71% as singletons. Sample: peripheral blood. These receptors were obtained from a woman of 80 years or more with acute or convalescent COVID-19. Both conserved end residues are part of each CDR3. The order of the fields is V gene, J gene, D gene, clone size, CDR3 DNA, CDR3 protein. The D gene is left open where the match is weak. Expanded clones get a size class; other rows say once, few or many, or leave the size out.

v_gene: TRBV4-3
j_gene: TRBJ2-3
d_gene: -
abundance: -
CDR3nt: TGCGCCAGCAGCTCGCGAGATACGCAGTATTTT
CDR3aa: CASSSRDTQYF

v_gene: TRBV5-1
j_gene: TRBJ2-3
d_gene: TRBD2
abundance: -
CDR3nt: TGCGCCAGCAGCCCAGACTTGGCGGGAGGTGCAGCAGATACGCAGTATTTT
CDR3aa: CASSPDLAGGAADTQYF

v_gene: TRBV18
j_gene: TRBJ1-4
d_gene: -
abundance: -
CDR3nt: TGTGCCAGCTCACCACAGCGGGGTCGGGAGGCTAATGAAAAACTGTTTTTT
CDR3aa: CASSPQRGREANEKLFF

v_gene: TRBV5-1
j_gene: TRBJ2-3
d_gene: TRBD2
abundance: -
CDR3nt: TGCGCCAGCAGCTTGGGCGGGGGGGCTTCAGATACGCAGTATTTT
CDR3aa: CASSLGGGASDTQYF

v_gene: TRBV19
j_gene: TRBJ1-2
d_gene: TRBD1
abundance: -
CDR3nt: TGTGCCAGCCAGGGGGGCGGGCTGGACTATGGCTACACCTTC
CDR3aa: CASQGGGLDYGYTF

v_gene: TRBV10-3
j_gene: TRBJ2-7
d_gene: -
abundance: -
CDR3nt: TGTGCCACCGCCACGGGGTCGGATCGGGGCGAGCAGTACTTC
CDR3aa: CATATGSDRGEQYF

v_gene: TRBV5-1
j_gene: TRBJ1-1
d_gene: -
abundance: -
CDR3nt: TGCGCCAGCAGCCGAGCTCCCCAGGAGGCGGACACTGAAGCTTTCTTT
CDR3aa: CASSRAPQEADTEAFF

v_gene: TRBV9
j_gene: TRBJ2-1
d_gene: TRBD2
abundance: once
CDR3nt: TGTGCCAGCAGCCCACGGACTAGCGGTAATGAGCAGTTCTTC
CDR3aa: CASSPRTSGNEQFF

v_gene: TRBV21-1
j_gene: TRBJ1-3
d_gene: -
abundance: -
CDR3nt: TGTGCCAGCAGCAAAGGGGAGCCGAACACCATATATTTT
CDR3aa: CASSKGEPNTIYF

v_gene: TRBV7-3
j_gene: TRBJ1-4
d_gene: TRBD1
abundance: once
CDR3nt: TGTGCCAGCAGCCTGCAAGGACAGGGGGCGGGTGAAAAACTGTTTTTT
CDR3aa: CASSLQGQGAGEKLFF

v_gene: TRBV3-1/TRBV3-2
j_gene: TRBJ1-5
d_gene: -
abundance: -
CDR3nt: TGTGCCAGCAGCCAAGAGAGGAAAAATCAGCCCCAGCATTTT
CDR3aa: CASSQERKNQPQHF